One T cell receptor (beta chain) is described in this entry. This sample was taken from a study of patients and donors after allogeneic stem cell transplantation. In germline, CDR1 is SEHNR, CDR2 FQNEAQ (reference sequence). The CDR3 contains 16 residues. V was shortened by 4 bases and J by 5 bases, with 21 bases between the two germline ends. One entry per CDR3 protein results from TCRdb running MiXCR on the RT-PCR reads. The sample consists of approximately 200,000 distinct CDR3 sequences, 41% of them appearing once. The chain recombines TRBV7-9 with TRBJ2-7, with D possibly being TRBD2 (6 bases). Sequenced sample: blood, either unsorted or a sorted T cell fraction (not recorded which). This TCR was sampled from a human donor who was either an allogeneic HSCT recipient or a stem cell or donor lymphocyte infusion donor (not recorded which). It is not recorded whose cells these are; they may come from a transplant donor. DNA of the CDR3: TGTGCCAGCAGCTCGGGACTGATCGGAGGGATCCACGAGCAGTACTTC. It codes for CASSSGLIGGIHEQYF.